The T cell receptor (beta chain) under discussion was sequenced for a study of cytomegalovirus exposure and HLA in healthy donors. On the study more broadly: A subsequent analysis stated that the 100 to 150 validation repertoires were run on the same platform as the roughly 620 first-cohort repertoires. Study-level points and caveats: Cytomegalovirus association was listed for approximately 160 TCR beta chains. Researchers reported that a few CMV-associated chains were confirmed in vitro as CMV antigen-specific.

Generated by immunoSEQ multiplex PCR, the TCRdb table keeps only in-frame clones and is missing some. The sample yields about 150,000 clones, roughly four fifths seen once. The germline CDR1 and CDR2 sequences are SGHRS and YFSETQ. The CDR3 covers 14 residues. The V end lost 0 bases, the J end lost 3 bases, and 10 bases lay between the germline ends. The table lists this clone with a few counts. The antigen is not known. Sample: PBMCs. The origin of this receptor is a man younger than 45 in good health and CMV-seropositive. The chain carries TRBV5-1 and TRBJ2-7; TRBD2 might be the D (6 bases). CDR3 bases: TGCGCCAGCAGCTTGGCCGCGGGATTCTACGAGCAGTACTTC. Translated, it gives CASSLAAGFYEQYF.